The 19 T cell receptor beta chains below were found in one sample sequenced in a study of low-dose radiotherapy and immunotherapy resistance in tumors. Regarding time point: before trial treatment. Priming of first-strand cDNA relied on TRAV- and TRBV-specific primers (covering alpha and beta chains). A constant-region primer paired with the V-primer adapter amplified TCRs over about 20 PCR cycles. TCRdb called the reads again in MiXCR, with one record for every CDR3 protein. Here the sample spans 80,000 to 95,000 distinct CDR3 sequences, roughly 9% being singletons. Sequencing was performed on PBMCs, taken before treatment. The receptor set was obtained from a male donor with prostate cancer.

This clonotype appeared many times. The chain employs TRBV12-5 and TRBJ2-3; 7 bases are a match to TRBD1. CDR1 and CDR2 from the germline V gene are LGHNT and FRNRAP. The CDR3 is 14 amino acids. The junction had 4 bases not matched to a gene; V was cut back by 6 bases and J by 1 base. The CDR3 region is CASGLGQGTDTQYF. The CDR3 DNA reads TGTGCTAGTGGATTAGGACAGGGCACAGATACGCAGTATTTT.

This clonotype was seen repeatedly, ten times or more. This chain links TRBV12-5 with TRBJ2-1; 10 bases map to TRBD2. With 6 bases clipped from V and 9 bases from J, the junction kept 14 bases outside the gene matches. The length of the CDR3 is 16 residues. From germline, CDR1 is LGHNT and CDR2 FRNRAP. The CDR3 region has the DNA TGTGCTAGTGGCAGCGGATCAGCGGGAGGGGGGGGTGAGCAGTTCTTC. It is translated as CASGSGSAGGGGEQFF.

A few counts support this clonotype. The chain couples TRBV28 to TRBJ2-3; 9 bases align to TRBD1. CDR1 and CDR2 from the germline V gene are MDHEN and SYDVKM. V was pared by 5 bases and J by 6 bases, with 9 bases of the junction left unmatched. CDR3 length equals 15 residues. This CDR3 reads CASSLDRGGADTQYF. In DNA, the CDR3 is TGTGCCAGCAGTCTGGACAGGGGAGGGGCGGATACGCAGTATTTT.

At least ten counts were recorded for this clonotype. The J gene is TRBJ2-1, the V gene TRBV20-1; 9 bases are shared with TRBD2. V lost 3 bases to trimming and J lost 4 bases; unmatched junction nucleotides: 7. The CDR3 totals 15 residues. CDR1 is DFQATT and CDR2 is SNEGSKA in the germline V gene (reference sequence). CDR3 nucleotide sequence: TGCAGTGCTAGCCGTAGCGGGAGACTTTACAATGAGCAGTTCTTC. Translation gives CSASRSGRLYNEQFF.

The CDR3 DNA is TGTGCCAGCAGCGCCCGACAGAAGAACACTGAAGCTTTCTTT. Translated: CASSARQKNTEAFF. The V and J genes are TRBV14 and TRBJ1-1, with a possible D match to TRBD1 (5 bases). V was pared by 5 bases and J by 1 base, with 11 bases between. From germline, CDR1 is SGHDN and CDR2 FVKESK. The length of the CDR3 is 14 residues.

This clonotype has ten or more counts. The CDR3 loop is CASGDSSYNSPLHF. In DNA form, the CDR3 reads TGTGCCTCAGGTGACAGCTCCTATAATTCACCCCTCCACTTT. The V gene is TRBV30, the J gene TRBJ1-6, with D possibly matching TRBD1 (5 bases). Germline V CDR1 and CDR2: GTSNPN, SVGIG (reference sequence). The CDR3 totals 14 residues. V was trimmed by 7 bases and J by 0 bases, leaving 10 bases between them.

Ten or more counts support this clonotype. The gene calls are TRBV30 and TRBJ2-7, with 10 bases aligning to TRBD1. V lost 3 bases and J lost 4; bases outside the gene matches: 18. Germline lookup yields CDR1 GTSNPN and CDR2 SVGIG (reference sequence). The CDR3 is 18 residues long. CDR3 DNA: TGTGCCTGGAGAAAACGAGGGGAAAGGACAGGGGGACCATACGAGCAGTACTTC. Translated, it gives CAWRKRGERTGGPYEQYF.

The gene calls are TRBV9 and TRBJ2-1; maybe TRBD2 (6 bases). The V gene lost 0 bases and the J gene lost 4 bases, with 17 bases spanning the gap. Germline V gives CDR1 SGDLS, CDR2 YYNGEE. CDR3 length: 17 amino acids. The CDR3 DNA sequence: TGTGCCAGCAGCGTAGCTCCCAAGGAGGGGAGTTACAATGAGCAGTTCTTC. As protein: CASSVAPKEGSYNEQFF.

There are many counts of this clonotype. The chain is built from TRBV4-1 and TRBJ2-3; D not resolved. The CDR3 has 13 amino acids. The V gene's germline CDR1 is MGHRA and CDR2 YSYEKL. Between the trimmed V and J ends, which lost 0 bases and 6 bases, there was a span of 7 bases. CDR3 in DNA: TGCGCCAGCAGCCAAGACGCCGAGGATACGCAGTATTTT. Its protein is CASSQDAEDTQYF.

This clonotype was seen ten or more times. The chain combines TRBV29-1 with TRBJ2-7; D ambiguous. The germline CDR1 and CDR2 sequences are SQVTM and ANQGSEA. The CDR3 spans 14 residues. Trimming removed 1 base from V and 1 base from J, with 11 bases in between. The CDR3 here is CSVEGSGSSYEQYF. The CDR3 nucleotides are TGCAGCGTTGAAGGTTCGGGCAGTTCCTACGAGCAGTACTTC.

This clonotype was recorded many times. The V call is TRBV5-4, the J call TRBJ2-5, with 12 bases that match TRBD2. After removal of 4 bases from V and 4 bases from J, the junction contained 5 bases not matched to a gene. The length of the CDR3 is 15 residues. Looked up from germline, CDR1 is SGHNT and CDR2 is YYREEE (reference sequence). CDR3 in amino acids: CASSPKLAGGETQYF. In DNA form, the CDR3 reads TGTGCCAGCAGCCCAAAACTAGCGGGAGGAGAGACCCAGTACTTC.

The gene calls are TRBV3-1 and TRBJ1-5; a possible D gene is TRBD1 (6 bases). The CDR3 sequence is 14 residues long. V lost 1 base and J 9 bases, leaving 13 bases between the germline ends. The V gene's germline CDR1 is LGHDT and CDR2 YNNKEL (reference sequence). Here the CDR3 reads CASSQVIGGRPQHF. The CDR3, as DNA: TGTGCCAGCAGCCAAGTCATAGGGGGACGGCCCCAGCATTTT.

This clonotype was picked up many times. The chain recombines TRBV28 with TRBJ2-1, with TRBD2 identical over 10 bases. This CDR3 is 15 amino acids long. Per germline, CDR1 MDHEN and CDR2 SYDVKM. J lost 7 bases, V lost 6 bases, and 9 bases had no gene match. CDR3: CASSIGLADFNEQFF. In nucleotides, the CDR3 is TGTGCCAGCAGCATAGGACTAGCGGACTTTAATGAGCAGTTCTTC. The full variable domain, rest sourced from reference TRBV28 and TRBJ2-1, is DVKVTQSSRYLVKRTGEKVFLECVQDMDHENMFWYRQDPGLGLRLIYFSYDVKMKEKGDIPEGYSVSREKKERFSLILESASTNQTSMYLCASSIGLADFNEQFFGPGTRLTVL.

Many counts were recorded for this clonotype. This chain uses TRBV7-2 with TRBJ2-1, with 13 bases aligning to TRBD2. The CDR3 extends over 18 amino acids. The junction had 7 bases not matched to a gene; V was cut back by 5 bases and J by 0 bases. CDR1 SGHTA and CDR2 FQGNSA come from the germline V gene. The CDR3 protein is CASSLQGLAGSSYNEQFF. DNA for the CDR3: TGTGCCAGCAGCCTACAGGGACTAGCGGGAAGCTCCTACAATGAGCAGTTCTTC.

This clonotype was seen many times. The V gene is TRBV28, the J gene TRBJ2-2, with D possibly being TRBD1 or TRBD2 (5 bases each). The CDR3 runs to 15 residues. With 3 bases removed from V and 7 bases from J, the gap between germline ends came to 15 bases. In germline, CDR1 is MDHEN, CDR2 SYDVKM. CDR3 protein: CASSLVQSGGGELFF. DNA of the CDR3: TGTGCCAGCAGTTTGGTACAGAGTGGGGGCGGGGAGCTGTTTTTT.

This clonotype has a count of ten or more. The chain joins TRBV6-1 to TRBJ1-6; D is unclear. Deletions cut 2 bases from V and 8 bases from J, with 13 bases between. Germline V gives CDR1 MNHNS, CDR2 SASEGT. The CDR3 covers 15 residues. Written as DNA, the CDR3 is TGTGCCAGCAGTGAAATTCTTAATGGGGATTCACCCCTCCACTTT. It encodes CASSEILNGDSPLHF.

In its sample, this clonotype was seen many times. V gene TRBV2 combines with J gene TRBJ2-2; D is tentatively TRBD1 or TRBD2 (5 bases each). The CDR3 runs to 14 residues. Germline V CDR1 and CDR2: SNHLY, FYNNEI. V lost 11 bases and J 4 bases, leaving 17 bases between the germline ends. The CDR3 coding sequence is TGTGCCGGTTCCCGGGGCTTAAGCACCGGGGAGCTGTTTTTT. Translating it yields CAGSRGLSTGELFF.

This clonotype was observed many times. An end of the junction differs from the germline gene, which may be a read error. J is TRBJ2-2 and V is TRBV6-2 or TRBV6-3; TRBD1 or TRBD2 may be the D gene (5 bases each). Per germline, CDR1 MNHEY and CDR2 SVGEGT. There are 16 residues in the CDR3. Here the CDR3 reads CASSNSGRTNTGELFF. The CDR3, as DNA: TGTGCCAGCAGTAACTCGGGACGGACGAACACCGGGGAGCTGTTTTTT.

This clonotype was seen ten or more times. The chain recombines TRBV7-3 with TRBJ2-1, with D unclear. CDR1 is SGHTA and CDR2 is FQGTGA in the germline V gene. The V end was cut by 2 bases, the J end by 5 bases, with 7 bases between. This CDR3 spans 13 amino acids. The DNA for the CDR3 is TGTGCCAGCAGCTTAGGGGTAGACAATGAGCAGTTCTTC. Protein sequence: CASSLGVDNEQFF.